Following are 31 T cell receptor beta chains from one sample sequenced in a study of cytomegalovirus exposure and HLA in healthy donors. The PCR had 60 Vbeta and 13 Jbeta primers. Assay: immunoSEQ multiplex PCR; the TCRdb copy retains only in-frame clones and omits some. The sample has about 110,000 clones; the top ten hold roughly 3.5%. Sequencing was done on a sample of PBMCs. All receptors come from a man in his late teens or twenties in good health and CMV-seronegative.

The V gene is TRBV19, the J gene TRBJ1-5; 7 bases are a match to TRBD1. Trimming removed 6 bases from V and 7 bases from J; junction bases left unmatched: 12. CDR1 and CDR2 (germline): LNHDA, SQIVND (reference sequence). The CDR3 length is 15 residues. The CDR3 loop is CASRNAGGLGQPQHF. The CDR3 DNA sequence: TGTGCCAGTAGAAATGCAGGGGGATTAGGGCAGCCCCAGCATTTT. Based on the CDR3 plus reference TRBV19 and TRBJ1-5, the full variable domain is DGGITQSPKYLFRKEGQNVTLSCEQNLNHDAMYWYRQDPGQGLRLIYYSQIVNDFQKGDIAEGYSVSREKKESFPLTVTSAQKNPTAFYLCASRNAGGLGQPQHFGDGTRLSIL.

The chain uses TRBV28 and TRBJ1-2; 10 bases fit TRBD1. The germline V gene encodes CDR1 MDHEN and CDR2 SYDVKM. The CDR3 consists of 15 residues. With 2 bases clipped from V and 7 bases from J, the junction kept 7 bases outside the gene matches. CDR3: CASSLTGTGVPGYTF. Written as DNA, the CDR3 is TGTGCCAGCAGTTTAACCGGGACAGGGGTGCCTGGCTACACCTTC.

This chain connects TRBV7-9 to TRBJ1-4; the match to TRBD1 covers 9 bases. V was clipped by 5 bases and J by 5 bases; unmatched bases: 9. The V gene's germline CDR1 is SEHNR and CDR2 FQNEAQ (reference sequence). The CDR3 has 16 amino acids. The CDR3 DNA reads TGTGCCAGCAGCACGAAGACCGGGACAGGGAATGAAAAACTGTTTTTT. It encodes CASSTKTGTGNEKLFF.

This rearrangement joins TRBV18 to TRBJ2-3, with 8 bases aligning to TRBD1. The germline CDR1 and CDR2 sequences are KGHSH and LQKENI. This CDR3 spans 16 amino acids. V shed 3 bases, J shed 1 base, and the junction held 6 bases outside the gene matches. The CDR3 coding sequence is TGTGCCAGCTCACCGGTCTTGACAGGGGGCACAGATACGCAGTATTTT. It codes for CASSPVLTGGTDTQYF.

The rearrangement links TRBV9 to TRBJ2-3, with TRBD2 as a possible D gene (6 bases). The CDR3 is 14 amino acids. Trimming removed 0 bases from V and 4 bases from J, with 9 bases in between. Germline V gene sequence: CDR1 SGDLS, CDR2 YYNGEE. CDR3 DNA: TGTGCCAGCAGCGTAGCGAGGAGGGCAGATACGCAGTATTTT. Translating gives CASSVARRADTQYF.

The chain is built from TRBV19 and TRBJ1-5; TRBD1 agrees at 7 bases. Germline V gene data show CDR1 as LNHDA and CDR2 as SQIVND (reference sequence). This CDR3 contains 14 residues. J gave up 6 bases and V 5 bases, and 7 bases lay outside the gene matches. CDR3 amino acids: CASSVHRGGQPQHF. The CDR3 DNA follows: TGTGCCAGTAGTGTTCACAGGGGTGGTCAGCCCCAGCATTTT.

CDR3 sequence: CASSWGQTTDTQYF. CDR3 coding DNA: TGCGCCAGCAGCTGGGGACAGACCACAGATACGCAGTATTTT. V gene TRBV5-1 combines with J gene TRBJ2-3, with 7 bases that match TRBD1. The CDR3 covers 14 residues. V lost 3 bases to trimming and J lost 2 bases; unmatched junction nucleotides: 3. Germline lookup yields CDR1 SGHRS and CDR2 YFSETQ.

This rearrangement joins TRBV5-4 to TRBJ1-1; D is ambiguous. Looked up from germline, CDR1 is SGHNT and CDR2 is YYREEE (reference sequence). Trimming cost V 4 bases and J 0 bases, with 10 bases left between them. The CDR3 length is 14 residues. CDR3 DNA sequence: TGTGCCAGCAGCCCCATCGCTATGAACACTGAAGCTTTCTTT. Amino acids: CASSPIAMNTEAFF.

The rearrangement uses TRBV4-1 and TRBJ1-2; D perhaps matches TRBD1 (5 bases). Deletions cut 1 base from V and 1 base from J, with 10 bases between. Germline V CDR1 and CDR2: MGHRA, YSYEKL. The CDR3 contains 15 residues. CDR3: CASSQGGGSNYGYTF. The CDR3 nucleotides are TGCGCCAGCAGCCAAGGGGGGGGGAGTAACTATGGCTACACCTTC.

The chain is built from TRBV27 and TRBJ1-1, with D perhaps TRBD1 (5 bases). This CDR3 has 17 amino acids. CDR1 and CDR2 (germline): MNHEY, SMNVEV (reference sequence). V shed 5 bases and J shed 1 base, with 20 bases lying between them. The CDR3 sequence: CASSPRLGAQGNTEAFF. For the CDR3, the DNA is TGTGCCAGCAGTCCTAGGCTAGGGGCGCAGGGGAACACTGAAGCTTTCTTT.

This chain links TRBV7-2 with TRBJ2-3; 7 positions match TRBD2. This CDR3 has 18 amino acids. Germline V lookup: CDR1 SGHTA, CDR2 FQGNSA. The V segment lost 1 base and the J segment 0 bases; nucleotides outside the gene matches: 10. The CDR3 DNA is TGTGCCAGCAGCTTAGGGAATAGCGGGCTAACTAGCACAGATACGCAGTATTTT. Translating gives CASSLGNSGLTSTDTQYF.

V usage is TRBV28 and J usage is TRBJ2-5; 7 positions agree with TRBD2. V was clipped by 0 bases and J by 5 bases; unmatched bases: 0. This CDR3 has 13 residues. Germline CDR1 reads MDHEN; CDR2 reads SYDVKM. The CDR3 sequence is CASSLWGGETQYF. CDR3 nucleotides: TGTGCCAGCAGTTTATGGGGGGGGGAGACCCAGTACTTC. The whole variable domain, filled in from reference TRBV28 and TRBJ2-5, reads DVKVTQSSRYLVKRTGEKVFLECVQDMDHENMFWYRQDPGLGLRLIYFSYDVKMKEKGDIPEGYSVSREKKERFSLILESASTNQTSMYLCASSLWGGETQYFGPGTRLLVL.

In regard to this clone: The junction shows a germline mismatch at one end, possibly a read error. The rearrangement links TRBV7-9 to TRBJ2-1; tentatively, D is TRBD1 (6 bases). The CDR3 loop spans 10 amino acids. Germline V CDR1 and CDR2: SEHNR, FQNEAQ (reference sequence). The CDR3 is CASSLEGQIF. The CDR3 DNA reads TGTGCCAGCAGCTTAGAGGGACAAATCTTC. Combining the CDR3 with reference TRBV7-9 and TRBJ2-1 gives the whole variable domain DTGVSQNPRHKITKRGQNVTFRCDPISEHNRLYWYRQTLGQGPEFLTYFQNEAQLEKSRLLSDRFSAERPKGSFSTLEIQRTEQGDSAMYLCASSLEGQIFGPGTRLTVL.

This sequence joins TRBV6-6 and TRBJ2-1, with 9 positions matching TRBD2. The junction had 4 bases not matched to a gene; V was cut back by 5 bases and J by 2 bases. Germline CDR1 MNHNY, CDR2 SVGAGI (reference sequence). The CDR3 covers 15 residues. CDR3 in amino acids: CASSLAGGTYNEQFF. The CDR3, as DNA: TGTGCCAGCAGTCTTGCGGGGGGGACCTACAATGAGCAGTTCTTC.

The gene calls are TRBV5-6 and TRBJ2-3; 7 nucleotides agree with TRBD1. The V segment lost 4 bases and the J segment 11 bases; nucleotides outside the gene matches: 7. Germline CDR1 and CDR2: SGHDT and YYEEEE. CDR3 length: 12 residues. This CDR3 is CASSPRTGGQYF. CDR3 nucleotide sequence: TGTGCCAGCAGCCCCAGGACAGGAGGGCAGTATTTT.

The V call is TRBV10-2, the J call TRBJ1-5, with 10 bases fitting TRBD1. The CDR3 runs to 13 residues. CDR1 is WSHSY and CDR2 is SAAADI in the germline V gene. V lost 8 bases, J lost 5 bases, and 3 bases stayed unmatched. The CDR3 DNA is TGCGCCAGCGGAGACAGGGGGCATCAGCCCCAGCATTTT. Protein: CASGDRGHQPQHF.

The J gene is TRBJ2-5, the V gene TRBV2, with 12 bases that match TRBD2. There are 18 residues in the CDR3. V lost 5 bases to trimming and J lost 5 bases; unmatched junction nucleotides: 15. Germline-derived CDR1 and CDR2 are SNHLY and FYNNEI. This chain's CDR3 is CASSRRTSGGNLGETQYF. DNA of the CDR3: TGTGCCAGCAGTCGAAGAACTAGCGGGGGGAACCTTGGGGAGACCCAGTACTTC.

V is TRBV19 and J is TRBJ1-5; maybe TRBD1 (6 bases). Germline V lookup: CDR1 LNHDA, CDR2 SQIVND (reference sequence). V lost 5 bases, J lost 4 bases, and 9 bases lay in between. The CDR3 runs to 13 residues. This CDR3 is CASSLQGNQPQHF. The CDR3 region has the DNA TGTGCCAGTAGTCTCCAGGGGAATCAGCCCCAGCATTTT. Full variable domain (outside the CDR3, taken from reference TRBV19 and TRBJ1-5): DGGITQSPKYLFRKEGQNVTLSCEQNLNHDAMYWYRQDPGQGLRLIYYSQIVNDFQKGDIAEGYSVSREKKESFPLTVTSAQKNPTAFYLCASSLQGNQPQHFGDGTRLSIL.

V gene TRBV7-8 combines with J gene TRBJ2-5, with D perhaps matching TRBD2 (6 bases). In germline, CDR1 is SGHVS, CDR2 FQNEAQ. The CDR3 is 15 residues long. V dropped 5 bases and J dropped 4 bases, with 17 bases sitting between them. CDR3 region: CASSPRLEGGETQYF. CDR3 coding DNA: TGTGCCAGCAGCCCACGACTGGAGGGCGGAGAGACCCAGTACTTC.

This chain joins TRBV10-3 and TRBJ2-5; TRBD1 agrees at 11 bases. CDR1 is ENHRY and CDR2 is SYGVKD in the germline V gene. The V and J ends lost 10 bases and 5 bases, in that order; junction bases with no gene match: 6. The CDR3 totals 13 residues. DNA of the CDR3: TGTGCCACGGGACAGGGGGTGGAGGAGACCCAGTACTTC. Amino acid sequence: CATGQGVEETQYF.

The V and J genes are TRBV30 and TRBJ1-2; D is perhaps TRBD1 (5 bases). The CDR3 sequence is 14 residues long. V shed 2 bases and J shed 6 bases, with 16 bases lying between them. Germline V gives CDR1 GTSNPN, CDR2 SVGIG (reference sequence). The CDR3 DNA is TGTGCCTGGAGTAGAATTGGGACTGTTGATGGCTACACCTTC. This gives the protein CAWSRIGTVDGYTF.

The chain recombines TRBV19 with TRBJ2-1; the match to TRBD1 covers 8 bases. This CDR3 region has 14 residues. With V trimmed by 5 bases and J by 2 bases, 2 bases remained unmatched. The germline V gene has CDR1 LNHDA and CDR2 SQIVND (reference sequence). DNA for the CDR3: TGTGCCAGTAGTGGACAGGGTCCCTACAATGAGCAGTTCTTC. It yields the protein CASSGQGPYNEQFF.

This chain connects TRBV7-9 to TRBJ1-1, with D hard to call. Germline-derived CDR1 and CDR2 are SEHNR and FQNEAQ (reference sequence). Trimming left V 2 bases short and J 1 base short, with 11 bases between. The CDR3 extends over 15 amino acids. DNA for the CDR3: TGTGCCAGCAGCTTAACTACAGCGGAGAACACTGAAGCTTTCTTT. The encoded protein is CASSLTTAENTEAFF. Full variable domain (remainder filled in from reference TRBV7-9 and TRBJ1-1): DTGVSQNPRHKITKRGQNVTFRCDPISEHNRLYWYRQTLGQGPEFLTYFQNEAQLEKSRLLSDRFSAERPKGSFSTLEIQRTEQGDSAMYLCASSLTTAENTEAFFGQGTRLTVV.

The chain carries TRBV29-1 and TRBJ1-2, with unresolved D. Germline values: CDR1 SQVTM, CDR2 ANQGSEA. This CDR3 is 12 amino acids long. V lost 6 bases and J lost 8, with 16 bases in between. CDR3 loop: CSVESAPAGYTF. CDR3 bases: TGCAGCGTGGAGAGTGCTCCCGCGGGCTACACCTTC.

Notes on this clone: The junction departs from the called germline gene at one end, perhaps through a read error. The chain carries TRBV7-7 and TRBJ2-1; D gene uncertain. This CDR3 spans 13 amino acids. Germline CDR1 reads SSHAT; CDR2 reads FNYEAQ (reference sequence). For the CDR3, the DNA is TGTGCTAGCAGCCCCAATGTTTTGGCCGAGCAGTTCTTC. Protein product: CASSPNVLAEQFF.

This chain uses TRBV4-1 with TRBJ1-1; no clear D gene. Germline assignment: CDR1 MGHRA and CDR2 YSYEKL. V was shortened by 5 bases and J by 6 bases, with 16 bases between the two germline ends. This CDR3 spans 14 amino acids. The CDR3 is CASSEGILGPEAFF. The CDR3 DNA sequence: TGCGCCAGCAGCGAAGGGATACTAGGTCCTGAAGCTTTCTTT.

This rearrangement joins TRBV5-1 to TRBJ2-3; weak D call: TRBD2 (7 bases). The germline V gene has CDR1 SGHRS and CDR2 YFSETQ. The CDR3 covers 15 residues. Trimming left V 1 base short and J 2 bases short, with 11 bases between. CDR3 bases: TGCGCCAGCAGCTTGCGGGGGGCCTTCACAGATACGCAGTATTTT. Translating gives CASSLRGAFTDTQYF.

V gene TRBV30 combines with J gene TRBJ1-3; no clear D. The V gene's germline CDR1 is GTSNPN and CDR2 SVGIG (reference sequence). V was shortened by 3 bases and J by 0 bases, with 15 bases between the two germline ends. This CDR3 is 16 amino acids long. CDR3 nucleotides: TGTGCCTGGAGCACTAAACGGGTTACCTCTGGAAACACCATATATTTT. Translated, it gives CAWSTKRVTSGNTIYF.

This sequence joins TRBV4-1 and TRBJ1-5, with D perhaps matching TRBD1 (5 bases). Germline V CDR1 and CDR2: MGHRA, YSYEKL. The CDR3 is 16 residues long. Between the trimmed V and J ends, which lost 3 bases and 4 bases, there was a span of 16 bases. The CDR3 region is CASSHREVDLNQPQHF. CDR3 DNA sequence: TGCGCCAGCAGCCACAGGGAGGTTGATCTGAATCAGCCCCAGCATTTT.

The rearrangement uses TRBV6-6 and TRBJ1-1, with D unresolved. Germline V gene sequence: CDR1 MNHNY, CDR2 SVGAGI (reference sequence). This CDR3 has 16 residues. Trimming cost V 5 bases and J 4 bases, with 20 bases left between them. The CDR3, as DNA: TGTGCCAGCAGTACCGGGTTAGGAAGGTTGGGCACTGAAGCTTTCTTT. Residues: CASSTGLGRLGTEAFF.

V usage is TRBV5-1 and J usage is TRBJ1-6, with a tentative D call TRBD1 (6 bases). V lost 1 base to trimming and J lost 6 bases, with 14 bases between them. The CDR3 length is 16 residues. Per germline, CDR1 SGHRS and CDR2 YFSETQ. Written as DNA, the CDR3 is TGCGCCAGCAGCTTGCAACCCCAACAGGGTAATTCACCCCTCCACTTT. It encodes CASSLQPQQGNSPLHF.